This entry is about one TCR beta chain. This CDR3 has 12 residues. Germline V gives CDR1 WSHSY, CDR2 SAAADI. V lost 6 bases to trimming and J lost 4 bases, with 10 bases between them. This entry belongs to a study of blood T cell repertoires in COVID-19. As for the study in general: Italy, Spain and the United States were the sources of the convalescent and acute COVID-19 samples.

Study processing details: Reference gene primer amplification gave estimated nucleated cell counts. Generated by immunoSEQ multiplex PCR, the TCRdb table keeps only in-frame clones and is missing some. The DNA gave D and trimming, while V, J and clone size come from that table. The profile shows approximately 190,000 clones, around nine tenths of them singletons. The receptor comes from a woman aged 40 to 50 who had recovered from COVID-19. The sequenced material came from peripheral blood. The J gene is TRBJ2-7, the V gene TRBV10-2; D perhaps matches TRBD2 (6 bases). CDR3 DNA: TGCGCCAGCAGCTCGAGCGGGTACGAGCAGTACTTC. It is translated as CASSSSGYEQYF.